A single sample is the source of the 17 T cell receptor beta chains below, sequenced in a study of CD8 T cells in ankylosing spondylitis. TCRdb used MiXCR to reprocess the 5' RACE reads, holding one entry per CDR3 protein. The table records around 230,000 distinct CDR3 sequences, approximately 8.4% of them present only once. The sample taken for sequencing was blood, either unsorted or a sorted T cell fraction (not recorded which). The receptors stem from a female donor with ankylosing spondylitis or in good health (not recorded which).

This clonotype was observed many times. The CDR3 sequence is CALGGTGELFF. DNA of the CDR3: TGTGCCTTAGGTGGGACCGGGGAGCTGTTTTTT. V is TRBV10-3 and J is TRBJ2-2; no clear D. The CDR3 totals 11 residues. The germline V gene has CDR1 ENHRY and CDR2 SYGVKD. V lost 11 bases, J lost 5 bases, and 9 bases lay in between.

In this sample, this clonotype turned up many times. The chain carries TRBV27 and TRBJ2-5; 7 nucleotides match TRBD1. The CDR3 is 15 residues long. V lost 6 bases, J lost 2 bases, and 9 bases stayed unmatched. Germline V CDR1 and CDR2: MNHEY, SMNVEV (reference sequence). The CDR3 spells CASSRGGRGQETQYF. Written as DNA, the CDR3 is TGTGCCAGCAGCCGCGGTGGCAGGGGGCAAGAGACCCAGTACTTC.

This clonotype was observed many times. The gene calls are TRBV29-1 and TRBJ2-1; 10 nucleotides match TRBD1. The V gene's germline CDR1 is SQVTM and CDR2 ANQGSEA. This CDR3 has 15 residues. J lost 3 bases, V lost 5 bases, and 7 bases had no gene match. As DNA, the CDR3 is TGCAGCGTTAAAGGGACAGGGGCCTTCTACAATGAGCAGTTCTTC. Its protein is CSVKGTGAFYNEQFF.

This clonotype was found many times. V is TRBV20-1 and J is TRBJ2-1; D is possibly TRBD1 or TRBD2 (5 bases each). Germline CDR1 is DFQATT and CDR2 is SNEGSKA (reference sequence). Trimming removed 4 bases at V and 7 bases at J, with 17 bases between. There are 14 residues in the CDR3. The CDR3 spells CSATRPGRRNEQFF. The CDR3 DNA reads TGCAGTGCTACCCGTCCGGGACGACGGAATGAGCAGTTCTTC.

This rearrangement joins TRBV15 to TRBJ2-5; TRBD1 matches at 10 bases. The CDR3 covers 18 residues. V shed 3 bases and J 4 bases; nucleotides not matched to a gene: 14. Germline-derived CDR1 and CDR2 are LNHNV and YYDKDF (reference sequence). The CDR3 DNA follows: TGTGCCACCAGCAGCGAAGGGACAGGGGCAGGAAGTGGAGAGACCCAGTACTTC. Translated: CATSSEGTGAGSGETQYF.

Ten or more counts support this clonotype. This chain connects TRBV7-2 to TRBJ2-7; 8 bases line up with TRBD1. The CDR3 covers 15 residues. In germline, CDR1 is SGHTA, CDR2 FQGNSA. Trimming at V came to 2 bases and at J to 2 bases, leaving 5 bases not matched to a gene. The CDR3 DNA sequence: TGTGCCAGCAGCTTAACCGGGACAGGAACCTACGAGCAGTACTTC. It is translated as CASSLTGTGTYEQYF.

This clonotype has ten or more counts. This chain links TRBV15 with TRBJ1-4; D perhaps matches TRBD1 (5 bases). This CDR3 comprises 14 residues. Per germline, CDR1 LNHNV and CDR2 YYDKDF (reference sequence). Deletions cut 4 bases from V and 6 bases from J, with 12 bases between. CDR3 in DNA: TGTGCCACCAGCAAAGGGGCCTTTTATGAAAAACTGTTTTTT. Translating gives CATSKGAFYEKLFF.

The V call is TRBV5-6, the J call TRBJ2-4; 9 positions agree with TRBD1. This CDR3 is built from 16 residues. The germline gives CDR1 SGHDT, CDR2 YYEEEE. V dropped 4 bases and J dropped 0; count of bases not matched to a gene: 5. The DNA of the CDR3 is TGTGCCAGCAGCCTACAGGGGGCTCTAGCCAAAAACATTCAGTACTTC. Translated: CASSLQGALAKNIQYF.

Many counts were recorded for this clonotype. The rearrangement links TRBV2 to TRBJ2-1; D perhaps matches TRBD1 (6 bases). The V end was cut by 4 bases, the J end by 7 bases, with 20 bases between. This CDR3 is built from 16 residues. Germline CDR1 is SNHLY and CDR2 is FYNNEI. CDR3 residues: CASSASWGPGTNEQFF. The CDR3 bases are TGTGCCAGCAGTGCTTCGTGGGGGCCCGGAACGAATGAGCAGTTCTTC. Supplemented by reference TRBV2 and TRBJ2-1, the full variable domain reads EPEVTQTPSHQVTQMGQEVILRCVPISNHLYFYWYRQILGQKVEFLVSFYNNEISEKSEIFDDQFSVERPDGSNFTLKIRSTKLEDSAMYFCASSASWGPGTNEQFFGPGTRLTVL.

The V call is TRBV13, the J call TRBJ1-3; tentatively, D is TRBD1 (6 bases). Looked up from germline, CDR1 is PRHDT and CDR2 is FYEKMQ (reference sequence). The CDR3 totals 15 residues. V gave up 4 bases and J gave up 3 bases, with 13 bases separating them. The CDR3 here is CASSSEPGVGNTIYF. In DNA, the CDR3 is TGTGCCAGCAGCTCAGAGCCAGGGGTTGGAAACACCATATATTTT.

Worth noting for this clonotype: Since a much larger clone is just one base distant, this may be a read error. The J gene is TRBJ1-5, the V gene TRBV19; D uncertain. Germline V lookup: CDR1 LNHDA, CDR2 SQIVND (reference sequence). Trimming pared 11 bases from V and 12 bases from J, leaving 14 bases between. The CDR3 has 10 residues. CDR3 residues: CAGRLGHQHF. The DNA for the CDR3 is TGTGCCGGAAGATTAGGGCACCAGCATTTT.

This clonotype showed up many times. The rearrangement joins TRBV29-1 to TRBJ1-1; D is unresolved. The CDR3 loop spans 12 amino acids. Germline V gene data show CDR1 as SQVTM and CDR2 as ANQGSEA. The germline V and J ends were trimmed by 7 bases and 7 bases, with 16 bases remaining between them. CDR3 sequence: CSGTDGSDEAFF. In DNA form, the CDR3 reads TGCAGCGGAACGGACGGCTCAGATGAAGCTTTCTTT.

This chain connects TRBV4-2 to TRBJ2-1; no reliable D call. Trimming pared 4 bases from V and 6 bases from J, leaving 10 bases between. The CDR3 covers 13 residues. Per germline, CDR1 LGHNA and CDR2 YNFKEQ. The CDR3 loop reads CASSRERSNEQFF. The DNA for the CDR3 is TGTGCCAGCAGCCGAGAAAGGTCCAATGAGCAGTTCTTC.

This clonotype was counted ten times or more. The rearrangement uses TRBV5-6 and TRBJ2-1; tentative D call: TRBD2 (6 bases). CDR3 length: 17 residues. Germline V gene data show CDR1 as SGHDT and CDR2 as YYEEEE. The ends were cut back, 4 bases at V and 4 bases at J, with 21 bases in the middle. The CDR3 protein is CASSPLGDFSPYNEQFF. For the CDR3, the DNA is TGTGCCAGCAGCCCACTGGGGGACTTCTCACCTTACAATGAGCAGTTCTTC. Full variable domain (missing parts from reference TRBV5-6 and TRBJ2-1): DAGVTQSPTHLIKTRGQQVTLRCSPKSGHDTVSWYQQALGQGPQFIFQYYEEEERQRGNFPDRFSGHQFPNYSSELNVNALLLGDSALYLCASSPLGDFSPYNEQFFGPGTRLTVL.

The sample holds many counts of this clonotype. The chain links TRBV28 to TRBJ2-1; 14 bases are shared with TRBD2. Germline CDR1 reads MDHEN; CDR2 reads SYDVKM. CDR3 length: 16 residues. With 5 bases clipped from V and 8 bases from J, the junction kept 8 bases outside the gene matches. CDR3 sequence: CASSPQGLAGEDEQFF. DNA of the CDR3: TGTGCCAGCAGTCCCCAGGGACTAGCGGGAGAGGATGAGCAGTTCTTC.

This clonotype came up a few times. A single base separates this from a much larger clone, so it may be a read error. V is TRBV7-2 and J is TRBJ2-2; D is undetermined. Trimming removed 5 bases from V and 3 bases from J, with 7 bases in between. Per the germline V gene, CDR1 is SGHTA and CDR2 is FQGNSA. The CDR3 loop spans 13 amino acids. The DNA of the CDR3 is TGTGCCAGCAGCCCCTCGGACACCGGGGAGCTGTTTTTT. Protein sequence: CASSPSDTGELFF.

This clonotype was seen repeatedly, ten times or more. V usage is TRBV6-2 or TRBV6-3 and J usage is TRBJ2-4; D might be TRBD1 (6 bases). Germline loops: CDR1 MNHEY, CDR2 SVGEGT. The ends were cut back, 2 bases at V and 1 base at J, with 18 bases in the middle. The CDR3 loop spans 18 amino acids. The CDR3 DNA sequence: TGTGCCAGCAGTTACGGTCAGGGGATCGCTTGGGCCAAAAACATTCAGTACTTC. Amino acid sequence: CASSYGQGIAWAKNIQYF.